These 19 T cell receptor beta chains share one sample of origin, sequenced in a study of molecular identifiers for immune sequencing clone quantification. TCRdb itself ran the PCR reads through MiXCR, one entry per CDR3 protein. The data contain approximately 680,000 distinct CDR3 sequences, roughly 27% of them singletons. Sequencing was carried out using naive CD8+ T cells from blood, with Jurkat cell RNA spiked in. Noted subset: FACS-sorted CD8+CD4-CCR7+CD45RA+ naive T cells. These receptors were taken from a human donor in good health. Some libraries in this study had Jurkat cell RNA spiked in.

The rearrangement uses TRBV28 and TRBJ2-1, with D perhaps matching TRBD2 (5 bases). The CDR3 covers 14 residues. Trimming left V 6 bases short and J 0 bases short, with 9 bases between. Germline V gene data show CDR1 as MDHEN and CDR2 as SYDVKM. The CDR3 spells CASSGLDSYNEQFF. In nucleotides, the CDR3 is TGTGCCAGCAGCGGACTGGACTCCTACAATGAGCAGTTCTTC.

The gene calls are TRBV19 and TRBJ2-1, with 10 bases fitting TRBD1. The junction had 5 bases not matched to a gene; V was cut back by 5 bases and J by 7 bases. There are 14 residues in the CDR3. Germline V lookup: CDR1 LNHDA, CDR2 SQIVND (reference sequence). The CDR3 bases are TGTGCCAGTAGTTACGAGGACAGGGGGAATGAGCAGTTCTTC. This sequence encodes CASSYEDRGNEQFF. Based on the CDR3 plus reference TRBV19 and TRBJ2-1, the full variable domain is DGGITQSPKYLFRKEGQNVTLSCEQNLNHDAMYWYRQDPGQGLRLIYYSQIVNDFQKGDIAEGYSVSREKKESFPLTVTSAQKNPTAFYLCASSYEDRGNEQFFGPGTRLTVL.

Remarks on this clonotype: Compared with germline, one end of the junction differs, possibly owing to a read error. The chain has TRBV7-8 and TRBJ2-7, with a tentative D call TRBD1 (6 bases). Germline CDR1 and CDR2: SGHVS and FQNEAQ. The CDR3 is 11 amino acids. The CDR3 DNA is TGTGCCAGCAGCTTTTCAGGGGAGCAGCACTTC. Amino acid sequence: CASSFSGEQHF.

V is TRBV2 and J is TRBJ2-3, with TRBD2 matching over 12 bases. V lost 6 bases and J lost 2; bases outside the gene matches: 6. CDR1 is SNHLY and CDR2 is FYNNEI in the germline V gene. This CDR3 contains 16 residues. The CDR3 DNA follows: TGTGCCAGCAGACGCGGACTAGCGGGGAACACAGATACGCAGTATTTT. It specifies CASRRGLAGNTDTQYF.

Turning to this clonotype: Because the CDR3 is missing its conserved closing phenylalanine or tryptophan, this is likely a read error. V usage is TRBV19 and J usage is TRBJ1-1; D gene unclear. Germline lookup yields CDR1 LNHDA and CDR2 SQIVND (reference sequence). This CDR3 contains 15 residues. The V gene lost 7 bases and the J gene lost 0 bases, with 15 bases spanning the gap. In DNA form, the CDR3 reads TGTGCCAGTATCGGTTTCGGGGTGCTGAACACTGAAGCTTTCTGT. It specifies CASIGFGVLNTEAFC.

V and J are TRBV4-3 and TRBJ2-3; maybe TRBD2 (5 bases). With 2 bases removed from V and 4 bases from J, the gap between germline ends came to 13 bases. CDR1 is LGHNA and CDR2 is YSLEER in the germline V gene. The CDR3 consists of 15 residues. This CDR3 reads CASSQRRSGADTQYF. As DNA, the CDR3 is TGCGCCAGCAGCCAAAGGAGGAGTGGCGCAGATACGCAGTATTTT.

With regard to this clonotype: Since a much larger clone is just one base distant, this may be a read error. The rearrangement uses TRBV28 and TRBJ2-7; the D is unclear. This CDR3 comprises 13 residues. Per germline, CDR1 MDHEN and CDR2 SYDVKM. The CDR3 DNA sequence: TGTGCCAGCAGTTTACGTCAGGATCCCGAGCGGTACTTC. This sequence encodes CASSLRQDPERYF.

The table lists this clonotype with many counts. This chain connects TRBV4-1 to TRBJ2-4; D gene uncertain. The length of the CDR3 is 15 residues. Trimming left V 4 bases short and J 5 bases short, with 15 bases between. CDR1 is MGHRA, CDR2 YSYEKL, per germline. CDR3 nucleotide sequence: TGCGCCAGCAGCCGTTTGGTAGTAAGCCAAAACATTCAGTACTTC. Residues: CASSRLVVSQNIQYF.

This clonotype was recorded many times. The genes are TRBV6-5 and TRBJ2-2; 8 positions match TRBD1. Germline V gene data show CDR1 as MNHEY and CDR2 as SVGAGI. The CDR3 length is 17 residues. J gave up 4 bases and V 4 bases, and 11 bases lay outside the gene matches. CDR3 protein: CASSSPNSGGSTGELFF. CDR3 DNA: TGTGCCAGCAGTTCGCCAAATTCAGGGGGCAGCACCGGGGAGCTGTTTTTT.

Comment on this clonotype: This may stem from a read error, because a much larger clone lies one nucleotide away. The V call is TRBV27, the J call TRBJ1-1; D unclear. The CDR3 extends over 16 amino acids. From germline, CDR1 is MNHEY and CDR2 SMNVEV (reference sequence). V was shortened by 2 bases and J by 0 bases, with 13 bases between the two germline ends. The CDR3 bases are TGTGCCAGCAGTTTAAGGGCCGGGGTCCTGAACACTGAAGCTTTCTTT. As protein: CASSLRAGVLNTEAFF.

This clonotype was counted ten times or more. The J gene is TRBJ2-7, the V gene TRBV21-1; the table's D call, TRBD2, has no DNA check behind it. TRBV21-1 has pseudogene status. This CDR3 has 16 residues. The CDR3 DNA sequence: TGTGCCAGCAGCAGGAAACTAGCGGGGGGGCCCGACGAGCAGTACTTC. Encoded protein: CASSRKLAGGPDEQYF.

CDR3 sequence (DNA): TGTGCCAGCAGCTTACTAGGGAGAGCCGGGGAGCTGTTTTTT. It specifies CASSLLGRAGELFF. The V call is TRBV11-2, the J call TRBJ2-2, with D possibly being TRBD2 (5 bases). Trimming pared 2 bases from V and 6 bases from J, leaving 10 bases between. Per the germline V gene, CDR1 is SGHAT and CDR2 is FQNNGV. This CDR3 contains 14 residues.

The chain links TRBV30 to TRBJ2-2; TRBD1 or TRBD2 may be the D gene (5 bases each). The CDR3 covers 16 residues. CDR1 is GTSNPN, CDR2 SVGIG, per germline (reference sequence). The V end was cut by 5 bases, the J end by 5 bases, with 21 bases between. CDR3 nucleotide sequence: TGTGCCTGGGACGGGGCCCCAAGGGGTCATACCGGGGAGCTGTTTTTT. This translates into CAWDGAPRGHTGELFF.

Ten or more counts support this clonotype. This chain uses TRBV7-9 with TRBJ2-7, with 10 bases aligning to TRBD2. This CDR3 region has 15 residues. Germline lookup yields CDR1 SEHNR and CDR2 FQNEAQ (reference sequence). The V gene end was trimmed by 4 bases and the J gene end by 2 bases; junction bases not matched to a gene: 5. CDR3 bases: TGTGCCAGCAGCTCTACGGGACTAGCGACCTACGAGCAGTACTTC. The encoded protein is CASSSTGLATYEQYF.

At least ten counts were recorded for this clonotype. CDR3 sequence: CASSYWTENTEAFF. CDR3 sequence (DNA): TGCGCCAGCAGCTACTGGACAGAGAACACTGAAGCTTTCTTT. The chain has TRBV4-1 and TRBJ1-1, with D maybe TRBD1 (6 bases). Germline V gene data show CDR1 as MGHRA and CDR2 as YSYEKL. The CDR3 consists of 14 residues. V lost 5 bases and J 1 base, leaving 11 bases between the germline ends.

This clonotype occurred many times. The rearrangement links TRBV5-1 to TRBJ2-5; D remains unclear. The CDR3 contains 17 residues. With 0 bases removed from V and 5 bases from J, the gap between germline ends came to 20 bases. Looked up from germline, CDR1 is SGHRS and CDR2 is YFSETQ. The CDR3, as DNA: TGCGCCAGCAGCTTGGTTCGTCGGCATGGGGTCGGGGAGACCCAGTACTTC. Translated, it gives CASSLVRRHGVGETQYF.

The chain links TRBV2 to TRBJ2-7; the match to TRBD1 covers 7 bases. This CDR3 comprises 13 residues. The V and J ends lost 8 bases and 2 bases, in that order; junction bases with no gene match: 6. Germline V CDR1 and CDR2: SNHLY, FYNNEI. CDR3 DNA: TGTGCCAGCGAGGGACAGCCAACCTACGAGCAGTACTTC. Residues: CASEGQPTYEQYF. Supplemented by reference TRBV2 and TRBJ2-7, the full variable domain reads EPEVTQTPSHQVTQMGQEVILRCVPISNHLYFYWYRQILGQKVEFLVSFYNNEISEKSEIFDDQFSVERPDGSNFTLKIRSTKLEDSAMYFCASEGQPTYEQYFGPGTRLTVT.

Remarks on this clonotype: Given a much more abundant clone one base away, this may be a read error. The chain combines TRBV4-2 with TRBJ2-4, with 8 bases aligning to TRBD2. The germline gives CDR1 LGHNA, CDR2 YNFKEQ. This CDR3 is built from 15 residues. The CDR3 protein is CASSQSSLAENTQYF. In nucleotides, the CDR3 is TGTGCCAGCAGCCAGAGCTCACTAGCGGAAAACACTCAGTACTTC.

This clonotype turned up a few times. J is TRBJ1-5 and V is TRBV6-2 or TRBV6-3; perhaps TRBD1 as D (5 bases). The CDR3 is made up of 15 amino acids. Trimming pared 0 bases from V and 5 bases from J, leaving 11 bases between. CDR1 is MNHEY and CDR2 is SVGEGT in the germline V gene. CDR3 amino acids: CASSYSVREDQPQHF. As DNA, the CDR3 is TGTGCCAGCAGTTACTCAGTCAGGGAGGATCAGCCCCAGCATTTT.